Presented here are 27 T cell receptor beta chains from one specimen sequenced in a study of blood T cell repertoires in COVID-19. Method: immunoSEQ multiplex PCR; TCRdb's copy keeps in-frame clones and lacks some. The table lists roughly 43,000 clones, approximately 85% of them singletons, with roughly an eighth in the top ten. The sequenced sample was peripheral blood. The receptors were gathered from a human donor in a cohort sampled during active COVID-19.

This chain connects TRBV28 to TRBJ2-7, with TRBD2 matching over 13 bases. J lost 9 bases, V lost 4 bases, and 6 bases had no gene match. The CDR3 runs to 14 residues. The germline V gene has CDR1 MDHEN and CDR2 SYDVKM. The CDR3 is CASSWRTSGGLQYF. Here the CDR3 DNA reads TGTGCCAGCAGTTGGAGGACTAGCGGGGGATTGCAGTACTTC.

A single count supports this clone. CDR3 sequence (DNA): TGTGCCAGCAGCTTTGGACAGGGGGACACTGAAGCTTTCTTT. Its protein is CASSFGQGDTEAFF. The gene calls are TRBV7-8 and TRBJ1-1; TRBD1 matches 10 bases. Germline V gives CDR1 SGHVS, CDR2 FQNEAQ. CDR3 length: 14 amino acids. With 3 bases clipped from V and 3 bases from J, the junction kept 1 base outside the gene matches. Supplemented by reference TRBV7-8 and TRBJ1-1, the full variable domain reads GAGVSQSPRYKVAKRGQDVALRCDPISGHVSLFWYQQALGQGPEFLTYFQNEAQLDKSGLPSDRFFAERPEGSVSTLKIQRTQQEDSAVYLCASSFGQGDTEAFFGQGTRLTVV.

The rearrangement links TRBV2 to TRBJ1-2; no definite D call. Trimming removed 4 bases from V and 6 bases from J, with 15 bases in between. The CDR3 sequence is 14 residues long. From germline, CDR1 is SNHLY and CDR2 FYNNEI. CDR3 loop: CASSAGGSFDGYTF. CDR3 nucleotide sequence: TGTGCCAGCAGTGCGGGCGGGTCCTTTGATGGCTACACCTTC.

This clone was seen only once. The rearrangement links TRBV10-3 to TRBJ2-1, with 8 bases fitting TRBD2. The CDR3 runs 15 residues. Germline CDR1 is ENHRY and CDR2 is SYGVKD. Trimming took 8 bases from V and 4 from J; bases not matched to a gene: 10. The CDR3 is CAIYTRAGVYNEQFF. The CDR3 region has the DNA TGTGCCATCTACACCCGAGCGGGGGTTTACAATGAGCAGTTCTTC.

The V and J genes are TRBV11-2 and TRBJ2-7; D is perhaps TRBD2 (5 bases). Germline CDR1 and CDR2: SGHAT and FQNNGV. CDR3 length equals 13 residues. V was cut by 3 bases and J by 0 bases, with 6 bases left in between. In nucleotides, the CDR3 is TGTGCCAGCAGCTTTGGGAGCTCCTACGAGCAGTACTTC. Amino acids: CASSFGSSYEQYF.

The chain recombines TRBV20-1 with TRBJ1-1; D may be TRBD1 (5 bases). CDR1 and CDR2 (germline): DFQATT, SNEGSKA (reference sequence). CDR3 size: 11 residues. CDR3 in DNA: TGCAGCGGGGGGGGGAACACTGAAGCTTTCTTT. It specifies CSGGGNTEAFF.

The CDR3 nucleotides are TGTGCCAGCAGCTTCCAACCAGGGAAATTTGAGACCCAGTACTTC. Protein product: CASSFQPGKFETQYF. The chain links TRBV7-2 to TRBJ2-5, with TRBD1 as a possible D gene (5 bases). CDR3 size: 15 residues. Trimming shortened V by 3 bases and J by 5 bases, and 16 bases separated the two germline ends. CDR1 is SGHTA and CDR2 is FQGNSA in the germline V gene.

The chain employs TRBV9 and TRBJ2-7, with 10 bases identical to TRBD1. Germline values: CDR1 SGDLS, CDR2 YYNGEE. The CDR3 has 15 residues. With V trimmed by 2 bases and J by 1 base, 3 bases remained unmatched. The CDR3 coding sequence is TGTGCCAGCAGCGTGGGACAGGGGCCTTCCTACGAGCAGTACTTC. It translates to CASSVGQGPSYEQYF.

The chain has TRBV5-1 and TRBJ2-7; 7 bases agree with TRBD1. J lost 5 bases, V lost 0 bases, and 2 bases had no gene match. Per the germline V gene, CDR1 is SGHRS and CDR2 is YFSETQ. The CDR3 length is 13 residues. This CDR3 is CASSLDQGDEQYF. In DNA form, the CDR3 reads TGCGCCAGCAGCTTGGACCAGGGGGACGAGCAGTACTTC.

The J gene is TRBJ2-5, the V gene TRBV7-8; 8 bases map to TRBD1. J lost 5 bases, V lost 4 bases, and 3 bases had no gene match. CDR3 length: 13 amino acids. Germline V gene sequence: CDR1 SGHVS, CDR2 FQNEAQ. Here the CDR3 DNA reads TGTGCCAGCAGCTGGACAGGGAGGGAGACCCAGTACTTC. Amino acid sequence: CASSWTGRETQYF.

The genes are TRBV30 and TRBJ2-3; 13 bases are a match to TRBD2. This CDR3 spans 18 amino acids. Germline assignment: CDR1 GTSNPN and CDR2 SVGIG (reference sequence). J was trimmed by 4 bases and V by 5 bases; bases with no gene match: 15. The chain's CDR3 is CAWYPTSGGAWFPDTQYF. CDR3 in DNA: TGTGCCTGGTACCCTACTAGCGGGGGGGCCTGGTTCCCAGATACGCAGTATTTT. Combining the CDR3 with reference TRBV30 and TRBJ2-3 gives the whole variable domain SQTIHQWPATLVQPVGSPLSLECTVEGTSNPNLYWYRQAAGRGLQLLFYSVGIGQISSEVPQNLSASRPQDRQFILSSKKLLLSDSGFYLCAWYPTSGGAWFPDTQYFGPGTRLTVL.

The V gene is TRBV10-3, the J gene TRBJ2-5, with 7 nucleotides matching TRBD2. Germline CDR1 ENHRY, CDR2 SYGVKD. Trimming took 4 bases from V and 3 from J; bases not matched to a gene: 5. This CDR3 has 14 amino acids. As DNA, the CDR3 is TGTGCCATCAGTGGCGCCGCGGGGGAAGAGACCCAGTACTTC. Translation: CAISGAAGEETQYF.

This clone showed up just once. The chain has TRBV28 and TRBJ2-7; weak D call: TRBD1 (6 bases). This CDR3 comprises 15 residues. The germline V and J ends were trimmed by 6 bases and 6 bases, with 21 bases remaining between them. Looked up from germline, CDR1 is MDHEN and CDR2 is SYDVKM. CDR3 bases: TGTGCCAGCAGCCTAGCAGGGGCCATGGCCCGCGAGCAGTACTTC. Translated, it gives CASSLAGAMAREQYF.

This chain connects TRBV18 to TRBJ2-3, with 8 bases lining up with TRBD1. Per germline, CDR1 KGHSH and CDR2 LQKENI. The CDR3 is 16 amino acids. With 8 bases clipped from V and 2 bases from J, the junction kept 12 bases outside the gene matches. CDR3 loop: CASPLEADRATDTQYF. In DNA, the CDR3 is TGTGCCAGCCCATTAGAAGCGGACAGGGCCACAGATACGCAGTATTTT.

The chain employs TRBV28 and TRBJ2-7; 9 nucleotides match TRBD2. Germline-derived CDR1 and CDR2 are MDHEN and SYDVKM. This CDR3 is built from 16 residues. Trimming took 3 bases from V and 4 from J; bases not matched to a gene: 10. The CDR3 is CASSFDLAGLSYEQYF. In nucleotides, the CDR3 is TGTGCCAGCAGTTTTGACCTAGCGGGGCTCAGTTACGAGCAGTACTTC. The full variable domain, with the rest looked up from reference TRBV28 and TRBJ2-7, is DVKVTQSSRYLVKRTGEKVFLECVQDMDHENMFWYRQDPGLGLRLIYFSYDVKMKEKGDIPEGYSVSREKKERFSLILESASTNQTSMYLCASSFDLAGLSYEQYFGPGTRLTVT.

The CDR3 sequence: CATSDFEGSLFF. The CDR3 DNA follows: TGTGCCACCAGTGATTTCGAGGGTAGCCTGTTTTTT. This sequence joins TRBV24-1 and TRBJ1-4; D gene uncertain. V gave up 1 base and J gave up 14 bases, with 10 bases separating them. Germline lookup yields CDR1 KGHDR and CDR2 SFDVKD. The CDR3 loop spans 12 amino acids.

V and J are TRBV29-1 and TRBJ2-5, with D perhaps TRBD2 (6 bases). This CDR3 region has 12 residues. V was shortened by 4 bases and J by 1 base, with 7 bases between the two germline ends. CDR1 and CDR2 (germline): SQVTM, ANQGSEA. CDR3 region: CSVGGIQETQYF. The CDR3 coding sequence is TGCAGCGTTGGCGGGATCCAAGAGACCCAGTACTTC.

In DNA form, the CDR3 reads TGTGCCAGCAAGGAGGGGCCCTGGGTAGATGGCTACACCTTC. Translated: CASKEGPWVDGYTF. The chain recombines TRBV28 with TRBJ1-2; tentatively, D is TRBD1 (5 bases). V shed 7 bases and J shed 6 bases, with 18 bases lying between them. This CDR3 comprises 14 residues. Germline CDR1 MDHEN, CDR2 SYDVKM.

The CDR3 nucleotides read TGTGCCACCCAGTGGGGCCCCTACGAGCAGTACTTC. This codes for CATQWGPYEQYF. V usage is TRBV11-3 and J usage is TRBJ2-7; TRBD1 might be the D (5 bases). Germline V CDR1 and CDR2: SGHNT, YENEEA. The CDR3 contains 12 residues. Between the trimmed V and J ends, which lost 10 bases and 2 bases, there was a span of 12 bases.

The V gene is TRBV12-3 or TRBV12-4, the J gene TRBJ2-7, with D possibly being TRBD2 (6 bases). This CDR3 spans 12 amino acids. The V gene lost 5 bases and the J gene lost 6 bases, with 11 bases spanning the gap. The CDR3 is CASSPGLFEQYF. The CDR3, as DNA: TGTGCCAGCAGTCCGGGACTCTTCGAGCAGTACTTC.

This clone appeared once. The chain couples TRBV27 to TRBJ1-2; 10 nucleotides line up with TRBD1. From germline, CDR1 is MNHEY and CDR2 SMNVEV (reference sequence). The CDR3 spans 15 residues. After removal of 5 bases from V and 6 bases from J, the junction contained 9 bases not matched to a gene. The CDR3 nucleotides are TGTGCCAGCAGTATCCTCCCGGGACAGGGGAATGGCTACACCTTC. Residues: CASSILPGQGNGYTF.

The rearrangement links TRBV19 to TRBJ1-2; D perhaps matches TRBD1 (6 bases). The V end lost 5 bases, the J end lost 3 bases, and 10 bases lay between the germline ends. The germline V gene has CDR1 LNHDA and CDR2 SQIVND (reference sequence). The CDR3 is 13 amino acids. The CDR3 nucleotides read TGTGCCAGTAGTGAACAGGGAGACTATGGCTACACCTTC. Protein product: CASSEQGDYGYTF.

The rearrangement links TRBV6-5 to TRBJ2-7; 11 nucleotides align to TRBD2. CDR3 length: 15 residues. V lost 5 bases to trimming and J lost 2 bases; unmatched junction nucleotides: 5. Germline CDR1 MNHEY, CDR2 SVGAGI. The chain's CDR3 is CASSRSGGAAYEQYF. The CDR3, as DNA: TGTGCCAGCAGTCGTAGCGGGGGGGCCGCCTACGAGCAGTACTTC.

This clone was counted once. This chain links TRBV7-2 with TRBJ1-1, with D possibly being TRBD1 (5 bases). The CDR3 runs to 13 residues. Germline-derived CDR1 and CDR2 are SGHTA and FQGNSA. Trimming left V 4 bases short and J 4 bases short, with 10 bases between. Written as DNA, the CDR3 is TGTGCCAGCAGCTCCAGGGCCTTCACTGAAGCTTTCTTT. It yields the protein CASSSRAFTEAFF.

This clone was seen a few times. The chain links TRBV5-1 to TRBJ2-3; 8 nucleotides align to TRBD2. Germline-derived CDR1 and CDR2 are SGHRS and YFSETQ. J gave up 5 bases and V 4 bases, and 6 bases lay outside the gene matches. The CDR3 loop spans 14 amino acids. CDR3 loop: CASSQGLEGDTQYF. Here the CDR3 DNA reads TGCGCCAGCAGCCAGGGACTAGAGGGAGATACGCAGTATTTT.

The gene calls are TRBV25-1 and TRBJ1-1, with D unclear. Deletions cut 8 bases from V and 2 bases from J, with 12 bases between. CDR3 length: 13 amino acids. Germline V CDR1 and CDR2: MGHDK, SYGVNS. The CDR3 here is CASAGQPNTEAFF. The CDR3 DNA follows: TGTGCCAGCGCGGGCCAACCTAACACTGAAGCTTTCTTT.

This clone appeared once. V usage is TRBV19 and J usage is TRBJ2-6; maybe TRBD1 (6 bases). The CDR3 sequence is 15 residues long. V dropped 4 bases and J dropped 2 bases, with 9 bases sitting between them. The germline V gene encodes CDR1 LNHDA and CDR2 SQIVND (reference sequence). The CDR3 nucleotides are TGTGCCAGTAGTACCCACAGGGCTGGGGCCAACGTCCTGACTTTC. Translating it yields CASSTHRAGANVLTF.